This record covers a single T cell receptor beta chain. Its antigen is not identified. The protocol was immunoSEQ multiplex PCR, while the TCRdb copy is restricted to in-frame clones and leaves out a portion. The table has 15,000 to 20,000 clones, under 90% seen once. The data stem from a study of T cell responses to AZD1222 COVID-19 vaccine. Study results and limitations: In the spike-specific TCR repertoire, nearly half reportedly target unmutated variant regions. Just six AZD1222 recipients were seropositive at baseline. Spike was spanned by vaccine-associated CD4 TCRs, with dominance at 160-218 and 743-854.

V dropped 2 bases and J dropped 7; count of bases not matched to a gene: 6. The germline gives CDR1 MGHRA, CDR2 YSYEKL. The CDR3 runs to 15 residues. The source is an adult who received the AZD1222 COVID-19 vaccine. V is TRBV4-1 and J is TRBJ2-2; TRBD1 agrees at 8 bases. The sequenced sample was peripheral blood, obtained 28 days after the second AZD1222 dose. The CDR3 bases are TGCGCCAGCAGCCAACCATACAGGGGGGTCGGGGAGCTGTTTTTT. Amino acids: CASSQPYRGVGELFF.